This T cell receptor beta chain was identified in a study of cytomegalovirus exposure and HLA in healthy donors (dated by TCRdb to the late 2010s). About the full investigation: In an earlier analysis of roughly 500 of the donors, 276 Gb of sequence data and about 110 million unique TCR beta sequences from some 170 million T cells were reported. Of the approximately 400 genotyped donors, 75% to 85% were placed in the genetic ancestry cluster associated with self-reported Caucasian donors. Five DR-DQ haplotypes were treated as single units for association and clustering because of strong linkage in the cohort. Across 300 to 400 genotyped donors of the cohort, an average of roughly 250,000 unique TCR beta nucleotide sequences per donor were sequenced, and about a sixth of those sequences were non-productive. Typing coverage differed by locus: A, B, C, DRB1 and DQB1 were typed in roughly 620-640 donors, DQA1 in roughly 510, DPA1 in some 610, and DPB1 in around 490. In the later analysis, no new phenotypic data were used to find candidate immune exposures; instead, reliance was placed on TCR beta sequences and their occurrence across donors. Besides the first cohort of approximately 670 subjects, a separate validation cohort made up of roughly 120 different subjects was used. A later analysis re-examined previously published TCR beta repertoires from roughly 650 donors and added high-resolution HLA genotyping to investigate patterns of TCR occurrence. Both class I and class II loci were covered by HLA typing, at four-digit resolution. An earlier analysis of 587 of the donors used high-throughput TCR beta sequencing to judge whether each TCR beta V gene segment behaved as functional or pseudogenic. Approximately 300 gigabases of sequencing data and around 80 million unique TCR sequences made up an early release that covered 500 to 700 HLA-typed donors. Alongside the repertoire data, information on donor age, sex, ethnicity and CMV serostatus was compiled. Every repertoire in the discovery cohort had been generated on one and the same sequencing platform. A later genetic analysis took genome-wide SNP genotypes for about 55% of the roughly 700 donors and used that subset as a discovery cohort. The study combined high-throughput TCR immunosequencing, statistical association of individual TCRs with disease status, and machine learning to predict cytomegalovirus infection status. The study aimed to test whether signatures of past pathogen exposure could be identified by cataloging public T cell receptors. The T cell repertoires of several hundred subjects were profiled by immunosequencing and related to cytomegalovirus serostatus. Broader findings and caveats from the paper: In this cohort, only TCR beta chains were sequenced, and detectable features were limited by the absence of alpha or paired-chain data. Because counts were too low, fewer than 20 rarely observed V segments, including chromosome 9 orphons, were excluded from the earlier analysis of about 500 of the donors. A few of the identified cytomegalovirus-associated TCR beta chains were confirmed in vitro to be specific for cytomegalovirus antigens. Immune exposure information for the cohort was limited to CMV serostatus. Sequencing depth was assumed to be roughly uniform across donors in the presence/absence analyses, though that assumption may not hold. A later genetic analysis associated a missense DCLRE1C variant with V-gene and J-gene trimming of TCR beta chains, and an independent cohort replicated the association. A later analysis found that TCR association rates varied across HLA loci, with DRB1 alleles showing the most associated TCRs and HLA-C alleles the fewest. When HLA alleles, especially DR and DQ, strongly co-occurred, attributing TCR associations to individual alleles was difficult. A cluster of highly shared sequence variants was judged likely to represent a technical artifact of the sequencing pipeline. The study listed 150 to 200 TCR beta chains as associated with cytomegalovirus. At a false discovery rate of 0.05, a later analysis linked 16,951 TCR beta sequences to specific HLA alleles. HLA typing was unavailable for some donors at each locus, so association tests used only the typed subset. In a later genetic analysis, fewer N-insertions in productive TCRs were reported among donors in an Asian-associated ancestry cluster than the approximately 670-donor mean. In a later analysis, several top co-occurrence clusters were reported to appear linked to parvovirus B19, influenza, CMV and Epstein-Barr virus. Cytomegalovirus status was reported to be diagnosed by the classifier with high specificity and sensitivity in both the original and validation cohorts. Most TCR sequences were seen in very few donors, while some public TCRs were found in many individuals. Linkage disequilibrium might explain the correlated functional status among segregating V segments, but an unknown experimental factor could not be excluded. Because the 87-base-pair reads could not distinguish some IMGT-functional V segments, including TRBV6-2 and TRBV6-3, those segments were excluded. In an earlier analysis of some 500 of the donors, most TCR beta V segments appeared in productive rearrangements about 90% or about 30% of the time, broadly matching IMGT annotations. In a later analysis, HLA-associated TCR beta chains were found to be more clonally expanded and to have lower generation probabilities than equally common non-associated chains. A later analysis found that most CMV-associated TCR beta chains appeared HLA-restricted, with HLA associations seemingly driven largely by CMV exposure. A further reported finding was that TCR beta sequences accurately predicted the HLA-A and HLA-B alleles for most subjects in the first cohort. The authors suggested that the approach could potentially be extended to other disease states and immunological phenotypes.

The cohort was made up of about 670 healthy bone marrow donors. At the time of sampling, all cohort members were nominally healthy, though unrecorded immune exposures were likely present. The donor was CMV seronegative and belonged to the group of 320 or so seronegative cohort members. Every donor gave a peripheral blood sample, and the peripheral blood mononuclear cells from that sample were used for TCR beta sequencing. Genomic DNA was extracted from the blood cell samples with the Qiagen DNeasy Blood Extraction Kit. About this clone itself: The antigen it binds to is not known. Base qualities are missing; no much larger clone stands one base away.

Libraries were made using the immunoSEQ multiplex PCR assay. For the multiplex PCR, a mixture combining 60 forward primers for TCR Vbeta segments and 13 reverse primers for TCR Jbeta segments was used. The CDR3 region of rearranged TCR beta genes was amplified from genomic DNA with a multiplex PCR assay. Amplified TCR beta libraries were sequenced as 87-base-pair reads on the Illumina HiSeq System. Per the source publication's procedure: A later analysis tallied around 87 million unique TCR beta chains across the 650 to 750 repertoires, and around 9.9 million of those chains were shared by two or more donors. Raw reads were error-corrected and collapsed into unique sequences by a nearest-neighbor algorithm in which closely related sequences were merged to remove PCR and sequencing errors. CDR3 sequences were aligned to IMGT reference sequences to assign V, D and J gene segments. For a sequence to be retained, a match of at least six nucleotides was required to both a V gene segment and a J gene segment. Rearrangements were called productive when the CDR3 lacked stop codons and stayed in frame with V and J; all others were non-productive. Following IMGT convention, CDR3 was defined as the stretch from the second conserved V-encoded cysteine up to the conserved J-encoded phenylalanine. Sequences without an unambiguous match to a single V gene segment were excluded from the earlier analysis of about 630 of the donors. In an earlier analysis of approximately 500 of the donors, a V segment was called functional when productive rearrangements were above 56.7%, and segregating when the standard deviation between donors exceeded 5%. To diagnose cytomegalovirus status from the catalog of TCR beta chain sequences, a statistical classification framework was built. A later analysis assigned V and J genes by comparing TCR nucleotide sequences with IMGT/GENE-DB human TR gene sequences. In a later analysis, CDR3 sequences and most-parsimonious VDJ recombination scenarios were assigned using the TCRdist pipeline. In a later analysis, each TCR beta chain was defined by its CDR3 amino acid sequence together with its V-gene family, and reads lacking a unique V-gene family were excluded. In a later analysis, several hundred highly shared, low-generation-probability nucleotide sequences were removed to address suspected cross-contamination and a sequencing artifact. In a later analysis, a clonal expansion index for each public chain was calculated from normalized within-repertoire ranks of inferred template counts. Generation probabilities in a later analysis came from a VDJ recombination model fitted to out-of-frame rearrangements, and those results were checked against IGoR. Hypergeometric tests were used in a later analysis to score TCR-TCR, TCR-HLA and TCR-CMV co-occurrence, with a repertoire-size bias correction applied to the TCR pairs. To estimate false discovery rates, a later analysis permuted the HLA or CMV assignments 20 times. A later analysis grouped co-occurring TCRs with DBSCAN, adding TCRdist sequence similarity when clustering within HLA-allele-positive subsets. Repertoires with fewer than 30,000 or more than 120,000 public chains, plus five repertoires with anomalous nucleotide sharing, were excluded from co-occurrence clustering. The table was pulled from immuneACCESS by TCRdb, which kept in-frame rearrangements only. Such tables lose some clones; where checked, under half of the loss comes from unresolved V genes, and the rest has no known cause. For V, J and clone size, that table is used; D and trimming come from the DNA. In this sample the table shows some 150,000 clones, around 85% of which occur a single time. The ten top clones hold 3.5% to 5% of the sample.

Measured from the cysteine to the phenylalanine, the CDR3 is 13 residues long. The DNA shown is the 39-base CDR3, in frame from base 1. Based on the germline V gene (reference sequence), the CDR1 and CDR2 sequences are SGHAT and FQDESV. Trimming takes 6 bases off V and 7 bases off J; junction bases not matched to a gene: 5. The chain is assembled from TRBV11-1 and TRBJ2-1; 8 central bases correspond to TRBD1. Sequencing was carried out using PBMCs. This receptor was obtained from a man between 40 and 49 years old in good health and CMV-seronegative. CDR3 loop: CASRATGVNEQFF. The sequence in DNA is TGTGCCAGCAGAGCGACAGGGGTTAATGAGCAGTTCTTC.